This T cell receptor beta chain was identified during a study of blood T cell repertoires in COVID-19. Study in general: Specimens from acute and convalescent COVID-19 originated in the United States, Italy and Spain. T cells, B-cell-depleted T cells, or PBMCs provided the cDNA or gDNA that served as material.

V dropped 1 base and J dropped 8 bases, with 15 bases sitting between them. This CDR3 is built from 15 residues. Germline V gene sequence: CDR1 LGHDT, CDR2 YNNKEL (reference sequence). The data were produced by immunoSEQ multiplex PCR, yet TCRdb's version contains in-frame clones alone and is incomplete. Of 62,000 or so clones in the sample, roughly 85% are singletons; the top ten hold approximately 4.7%. V usage is TRBV3-1 (or the pseudogene TRBV3-2) and J usage is TRBJ2-1, with D possibly being TRBD2 (6 bases). The material sequenced was peripheral blood. This TCR was sampled from a human donor in a cohort sampled during active COVID-19. CDR3 loop: CASSQAVTSVYEQFF. The CDR3 coding sequence is TGTGCCAGCAGCCAAGCTGTGACTAGTGTGTATGAGCAGTTCTTC.